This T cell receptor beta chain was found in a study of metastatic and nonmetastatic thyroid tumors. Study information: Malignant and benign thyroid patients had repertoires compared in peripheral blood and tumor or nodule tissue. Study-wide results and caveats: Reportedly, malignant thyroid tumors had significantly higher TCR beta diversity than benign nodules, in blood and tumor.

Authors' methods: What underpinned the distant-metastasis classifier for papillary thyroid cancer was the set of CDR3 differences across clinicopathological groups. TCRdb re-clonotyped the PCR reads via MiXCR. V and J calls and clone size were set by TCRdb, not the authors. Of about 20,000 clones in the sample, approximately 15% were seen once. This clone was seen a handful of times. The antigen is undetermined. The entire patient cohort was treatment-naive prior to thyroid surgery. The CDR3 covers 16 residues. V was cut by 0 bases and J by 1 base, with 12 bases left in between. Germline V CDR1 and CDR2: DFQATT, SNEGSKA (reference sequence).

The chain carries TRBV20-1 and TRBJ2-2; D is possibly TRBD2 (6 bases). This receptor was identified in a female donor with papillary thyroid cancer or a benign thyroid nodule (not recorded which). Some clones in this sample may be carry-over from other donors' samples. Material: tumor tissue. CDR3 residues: CSARDPRRENTGELFF. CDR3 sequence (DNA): TGCAGTGCTAGAGATCCGCGGCGGGAGAACACCGGGGAGCTGTTTTTT.